The 16 T cell receptor beta chains reported below all come from one sample, sequenced in a study of cytotoxic CD8 clonotypes in ibrutinib-treated CLL (dated by TCRdb to the early 2020s). The library was prepared using the immunoSEQ multiplex PCR assay. Entries here come from immuneACCESS through TCRdb and include only in-frame sequences with V and J called. Some clones fail to appear in such tables; in the studies checked, an unresolved V gene covers under half of the shortfall, and the cause of the remainder is unknown. The sample records approximately 280,000 clones, less than 85% of which are singletons. Roughly 5% of the sample lies in the top ten. The time point label of this sample denotes: progressive disease on ibrutinib. This material consisted of PBMCs, taken at disease progression, from a patient treated with ibrutinib. The receptors stem from a human donor with chronic lymphocytic leukemia.

This rearrangement joins TRBV18 to TRBJ1-1, with D possibly matching TRBD1 (5 bases). There are 14 residues in the CDR3. Germline V gene lookup returns CDR1 KGHSH and CDR2 LQKENI. The V and J ends lost 0 bases and 8 bases respectively, with 13 bases between them. CDR3 in amino acids: CASSPPPTRGEAFF. The CDR3 DNA sequence: TGTGCCAGCTCACCACCACCCACTAGGGGCGAAGCTTTCTTT.

The genes are TRBV7-9 and TRBJ2-3; the D is unclear. Trimming removed 4 bases at V and 14 bases at J, with 13 bases between. CDR3 length equals 11 residues. The germline CDR1 and CDR2 sequences are SEHNR and FQNEAQ (reference sequence). The CDR3 DNA sequence: TGTGCCAGCAGCTCCCCGCTAGGAACGTATTTT. It specifies CASSSPLGTYF.

The J gene is TRBJ2-5, the V gene TRBV29-1; possibly TRBD2 for D (5 bases). The CDR3 is 13 amino acids. From germline, CDR1 is SQVTM and CDR2 ANQGSEA. V lost 7 bases to trimming and J lost 0 bases, with 12 bases between them. Here the CDR3 DNA reads TGCAGCGCCCCGTCGGGGAACCAAGAGACCCAGTACTTC. It specifies CSAPSGNQETQYF.

This clone was picked up a small number of times. The chain has TRBV6-1 and TRBJ1-6; D is unresolved. Germline V CDR1 and CDR2: MNHNS, SASEGT. The CDR3 runs 14 residues. Deletions cut 6 bases from V and 0 bases from J, with 6 bases between. The CDR3 bases are TGTGCCAGCAGCCTAGGCTCCTATAATTCACCCCTCCACTTT. This sequence encodes CASSLGSYNSPLHF.

This chain joins TRBV7-3 and TRBJ2-3; D remains unclear. The CDR3 runs to 13 residues. Germline lookup yields CDR1 SGHTA and CDR2 FQGTGA. V was clipped by 3 bases and J by 6 bases, with 10 bases between them. The CDR3: CASSFEVLDTQYF. The CDR3 nucleotides are TGTGCCAGCAGCTTCGAAGTCTTGGATACGCAGTATTTT.

The V call is TRBV14, the J call TRBJ2-2; 10 positions agree with TRBD2. Germline trimming cut 0 bases from V and 6 bases from J; bases unmatched to any gene: 4. Germline CDR1 SGHDN, CDR2 FVKESK. The length of the CDR3 is 16 residues. The CDR3 sequence is CASSQDLAGVSGELFF. For the CDR3, the DNA is TGTGCCAGCAGCCAAGATCTAGCGGGAGTGTCCGGGGAGCTGTTTTTT.

This chain uses TRBV6-5 with TRBJ1-2; D gene unclear. This CDR3 comprises 8 residues. V gave up 9 bases and J gave up 8 bases, with 4 bases separating them. CDR1 MNHEY and CDR2 SVGAGI come from the germline V gene. The CDR3 nucleotides are TGTGCCAGTAGAGGCTACACCTTC. As protein: CASRGYTF.

This chain connects TRBV5-8 to TRBJ1-1, with 8 bases matching TRBD1. This CDR3 region has 15 residues. CDR1 SGHTS and CDR2 YDEGEE come from the germline V gene. Trimming removed 4 bases from V and 0 bases from J; junction bases left unmatched: 5. CDR3 protein: CASSTRTGMNTEAFF. CDR3 bases: TGTGCCAGCAGCACCAGGACAGGGATGAACACTGAAGCTTTCTTT.

The chain links TRBV18 to TRBJ2-5; 11 nucleotides line up with TRBD1. Germline CDR1 KGHSH, CDR2 LQKENI. The ends lost 3 bases at V and 5 bases at J; junction bases unmatched: 14. The CDR3 length is 18 residues. As DNA, the CDR3 is TGTGCCAGCTCACCTTCGTCGCCTTGGACAGGGGGCGTCGAGACCCAGTACTTC. Residues: CASSPSSPWTGGVETQYF.

The V call is TRBV28, the J call TRBJ2-7; D possibly corresponds to TRBD1 (6 bases). The V end lost 8 bases, the J end lost 6 bases, and 17 bases lay between the germline ends. The CDR3 sequence is 13 residues long. Looked up from germline, CDR1 is MDHEN and CDR2 is SYDVKM. The CDR3 sequence is CASLNTGTGEQYF. CDR3 in DNA: TGTGCCAGCCTTAACACAGGGACCGGCGAGCAGTACTTC.

The gene calls are TRBV28 and TRBJ2-1; D is unresolved. The V end lost 1 base, the J end lost 11 bases, and 9 bases lay between the germline ends. This CDR3 comprises 12 residues. Germline-derived CDR1 and CDR2 are MDHEN and SYDVKM. The CDR3 reads CASSLYPGKQFF. The CDR3 DNA reads TGTGCCAGCAGTTTATACCCTGGGAAGCAGTTCTTC.

V is TRBV7-2 and J is TRBJ2-7, with TRBD2 as a possible D gene (6 bases). CDR3 length equals 13 residues. V gave up 3 bases and J gave up 3 bases, with 9 bases separating them. The germline V gene has CDR1 SGHTA and CDR2 FQGNSA. The CDR3 spells CASSLTSYYEQYF. The CDR3 DNA sequence: TGTGCCAGCAGCTTGACTAGTTACTACGAGCAGTACTTC.

The chain recombines TRBV10-3 with TRBJ2-4; possibly TRBD1 for D (5 bases). This CDR3 has 14 amino acids. Trimming pared 3 bases from V and 3 bases from J, leaving 9 bases between. The germline CDR1 and CDR2 sequences are ENHRY and SYGVKD. CDR3 protein: CAISEETVKNIQYF. The CDR3 DNA reads as TGTGCCATCAGTGAAGAGACAGTCAAAAACATTCAGTACTTC.

The chain has TRBV5-1 and TRBJ1-4; D unclear. Germline values: CDR1 SGHRS, CDR2 YFSETQ. The ends were cut back, 0 bases at V and 5 bases at J, with 11 bases in the middle. The CDR3 is made up of 15 amino acids. The CDR3 nucleotides read TGCGCCAGCAGCTTGGGTCTTGGAGAGAATGAAAAACTGTTTTTT. This encodes CASSLGLGENEKLFF. The variable domain in full, with the rest retrieved from reference TRBV5-1 and TRBJ1-4, is KAGVTQTPRYLIKTRGQQVTLSCSPISGHRSVSWYQQTPGQGLQFLFEYFSETQRNKGNFPGRFSGRQFSNSRSEMNVSTLELGDSALYLCASSLGLGENEKLFFGSGTQLSVL.

The rearrangement links TRBV28 to TRBJ1-3; 7 bases agree with TRBD1. The V gene end was trimmed by 3 bases and the J gene end by 6 bases; junction bases not matched to a gene: 8. Germline V CDR1 and CDR2: MDHEN, SYDVKM. The CDR3 length is 15 residues. CDR3 sequence (DNA): TGTGCCAGCAGTTTTCCGACAGGGACGGCAAACACCATATATTTT. Amino acids: CASSFPTGTANTIYF.

CDR3 DNA sequence: TGTGCCAGTAGTATAGGGACCGACGAGCAGTACTTC. The encoded protein is CASSIGTDEQYF. The chain is built from TRBV19 and TRBJ2-5; D gene ambiguous. The DNA matches TRBJ2-7 better at its end, which makes the J call doubtful. Germline CDR1 LNHDA, CDR2 SQIVND (reference sequence). The CDR3 has 12 amino acids.